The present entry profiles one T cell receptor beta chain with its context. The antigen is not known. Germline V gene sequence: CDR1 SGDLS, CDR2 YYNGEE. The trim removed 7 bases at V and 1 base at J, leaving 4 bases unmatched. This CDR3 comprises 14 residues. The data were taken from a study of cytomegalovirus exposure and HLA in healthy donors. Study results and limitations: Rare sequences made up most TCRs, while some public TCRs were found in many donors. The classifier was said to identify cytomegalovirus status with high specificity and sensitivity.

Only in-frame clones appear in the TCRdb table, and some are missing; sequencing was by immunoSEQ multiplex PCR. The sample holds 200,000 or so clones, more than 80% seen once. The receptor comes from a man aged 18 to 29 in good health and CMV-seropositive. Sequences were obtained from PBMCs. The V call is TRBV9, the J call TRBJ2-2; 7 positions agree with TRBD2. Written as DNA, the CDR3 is TGTGCCAGCGGGGGGGTAGGGAACACCGGGGAGCTGTTTTTT. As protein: CASGGVGNTGELFF.